The present T cell receptor (beta chain) was sequenced within a study of blood T cells in healthy people across ages (dated by TCRdb to between 2014 and 2016). The study in broad terms: In model experiments, template switching captured about one uniquely barcoded TCR beta cDNA molecule for every two T cells. Using deep sequencing normalized with unique cDNA molecular identifiers, the study measured how TCR beta repertoire diversity changes with age. Donors were grouped into four age groups: young (average roughly 15 years), middle-aged (39), aged (about 60) and long-lived (82). To avoid experimental bias, donors of different ages were randomly spread across the sequencing lanes. For two donors (one aged 18 to 30 and one aged 80 or older), the study analyzed two additional independent replicas of 1 million unique cDNA reads from the same blood draw.

With regard to this clonotype: The clone's antigen remains unknown. No quality values exist for individual bases; no much larger clone is one base distant.

Beyond this particular receptor, the publication reports: The CMV infection status of donors was not known, potentially confounding age-related changes in expanded clonotypes. Observed TCR beta diversity correlated strongly with the percentage of naive T cells measured by flow cytometry. Bulk unsorted PBMC profiling prevented conclusive comparison of naive and antigen-experienced compartments. Estimates of total diversity based on one million sequenced T cells were considered lower bounds and underestimates. Observed TCR beta diversity per million T cells fell roughly linearly with age, and a significant reduction was already apparent by age about 43. Compared with the aged group, more naive CD4+ T cells, fewer expanded clones and increased TCR diversity were shown by the long-lived group, suggesting age selection.

The cysteine opens and the phenylalanine closes a CDR3 of 13 amino acids. Only the CDR3 DNA is retained, 39 bases long and in frame from the first base. Trimming costs V 8 bases and J 0 bases, and their ends lie 11 bases apart. The germline V gene sets CDR1 to MNHEY and CDR2 to SVGAGI. Libraries were built with 5' RACE. The sequencing machine was an Illumina HiSeq 2500. A second PCR of roughly 6 to 12 cycles was performed with a sample-barcoded 5' primer and a J-beta primer mix. A unique molecular identifier was introduced onto each TCR beta cDNA molecule by a template-switch 5' adaptor carrying 12 random nucleotides. Each sample yielded at least 2.5 million CDR3-containing paired-end reads. First-strand cDNA was synthesized from all RNA with the Mint cDNA synthesis kit, primed by a TRBC-specific oligonucleotide. Following uracil-DNA glycosylase treatment, all cDNA underwent a first 18-cycle PCR with the universal primers M1SS and BC2_uni_R. In the authors' own workflow: For normalization, 1 million high-quality reads, each with a distinct molecular identifier, were randomly selected from each sample. Reads with shared molecular identifiers were discarded instead of being binned into consensus sequences. MiTCR, run with a Q25 quality threshold and the strictest error-elimination algorithm, handled CDR3 identification, clonotype clustering and error correction. A nonparametric unseen species model with Euler transformation was used to estimate a lower bound on total TCR beta diversity. Through fastp at Q25 and MiXCR, TCRdb rebuilt clones from the public reads, retaining in-frame beta chains. Rows are unified per CDR3 protein, each entry keeping the most common DNA and genes. TCRdb's processing, not the study's, gives the V and J calls here. The sample table lists around 800,000 distinct CDR3 sequences, roughly 46% of them with a count of one. About a sixth of the sample comes from the top ten.

The approximately 41 donors, aged 6 to 90 years, were systemically healthy Caucasian individuals from Russia. Each donor gave ten milliliters of peripheral blood, drawn into EDTA-treated Vacutainer tubes. Ficoll-Paque density-gradient centrifugation was used to isolate PBMCs, with at least 7 million per sample. Trizol reagent was used to extract total RNA from PBMCs, with at least 6 micrograms per sample. Naive CD45RAhigh/CD27high T cell percentages were measured by flow cytometry on a PBMC aliquot from every donor. Specimen: blood. The TCR comes from a man older than 75 in good health. The rearranged chain carries TRBV6-5 and TRBJ2-7; the D gene cannot be resolved reliably. The DNA sequence follows: TGTGCCAGCTTGGACGCGATCTCCTACGAGCAGTACTTC. Its translation is CASLDAISYEQYF.